This is a list of T cell receptor beta chains from one sample in a study of shared clonotypes between healthy human individuals. Generated by immunoSEQ multiplex PCR, the TCRdb table keeps only in-frame clones and is missing some. The sample includes over 750,000 clones, just over 95% of them seen just once. Sequences were obtained from naive CD8+ T cells sorted from blood. These receptors were collected from a man aged 30 to 39 in good health. The CDR3 runs from the conserved cysteine through the conserved F or W. D genes are given only for firm matches. Size is stated for part of the rows, as once, few or many counts, or as a class when the clone is expanded.

abundance	j_gene	len	d_gene	v_gene	CDR3nt	CDR3aa
once	TRBJ1-5	15	TRBD1	TRBV7-2	TGTGCCAGCAGCCCGGGACAGGGAGTCAATCAGCCCCAGCATTTT	CASSPGQGVNQPQHF
-	TRBJ1-1	18	-	TRBV10-2	TGCGCCAGCTGGGATGGGCTCGGAGGGTCAGGGGTGGAGGCTGAAGCTTTCTTT	CASWDGLGGSGVEAEAFF
-	TRBJ2-2	14	TRBD2	TRBV7-7	TGTGCTAGCAGCTTAGGGAGGGGCACCGGGGAGCTGTTTTTT	CASSLGRGTGELFF
once	TRBJ1-1	15	-	TRBV4-1	TGCGCCAGCAGCCAGTACAGCCTATCGAACACTGAAGCTTTCTTT	CASSQYSLSNTEAFF
-	TRBJ2-1	16	TRBD2	TRBV9	TGTGCCAGCAGCGCCCCGGGGAGCGGGAGGTTAGATGAGCAGTTCTTC	CASSAPGSGRLDEQFF
-	TRBJ2-7	11	-	TRBV2	TGTGCCAGCAGTGAGGGCTACGAGCAGTACTTC	CASSEGYEQYF
-	TRBJ2-7	14	TRBD2	TRBV27	TGTGCCAGCACAGGACTAGCGGGGGCCTACGAGCAGTACTTC	CASTGLAGAYEQYF
-	TRBJ1-5	14	TRBD1	TRBV6-1	TGTGCCAGCAGACCGGGACAGGGTAGGCAGCCCCAGCATTTT	CASRPGQGRQPQHF
-	TRBJ2-1	15	TRBD2	TRBV6-5	TGTGCCAGCAGCTTACTAGCGGGAGGCTACAATGAGCAGTTCTTC	CASSLLAGGYNEQFF
-	TRBJ2-2	15	TRBD1	TRBV2	TGTGCCAGCAGGAACAGGGGGTCGAACACCGGGGAGCTGTTTTTT	CASRNRGSNTGELFF
-	TRBJ1-2	14	TRBD1	TRBV4-1	TGCGCCAGCAGCCAACCGGGACAGGGGAATGGCTACACCTTC	CASSQPGQGNGYTF
once	TRBJ2-7	16	TRBD1	TRBV7-9	TGTGCCAGCAGCTTGGGGACGGATGACAGGGGCGGCGAGCAGTACTTC	CASSLGTDDRGGEQYF
-	TRBJ2-2	15	-	TRBV7-9	TGTGCCAGCAGCAAAGATGCAGGGAGCACCGGGGAGCTGTTTTTT	CASSKDAGSTGELFF
-	TRBJ2-7	14	TRBD1	TRBV28	TGTGCCAGCAGTTTTGGACAGGGGGTTGACGAGCAGTACTTC	CASSFGQGVDEQYF
-	TRBJ2-4	12	-	TRBV13	TGTGCCAGCAGCTTTATGAAAAACATTCAGTACTTC	CASSFMKNIQYF
-	TRBJ2-7	13	-	TRBV4-3	TGCGCCAGCAGCCAAGGACCGCTCTACGAGCAGTACTTC	CASSQGPLYEQYF
-	TRBJ2-7	14	-	TRBV21-1	TGTGCCAGCATGGAGGAGGGGACAGCCTACGAGCAGTACTTC	CASMEEGTAYEQYF
once	TRBJ2-7	13	-	TRBV28	TGTGCCAGCAGTTTCTCGGGATCCTACGAGCAGTACTTC	CASSFSGSYEQYF
-	TRBJ2-7	17	-	TRBV4-2	TGTGCCAGCAGCCAGGGGGTTAGCGGTAGGACCTTCTACGAGCAGTACTTC	CASSQGVSGRTFYEQYF
-	TRBJ2-1	13	-	TRBV5-1	TGCGCCAGCAGCTTTTACAGCGACAATGAGCAGTTCTTC	CASSFYSDNEQFF
-	TRBJ2-7	11	TRBD2	TRBV19	TGTGCCAGTAGAGCGGGAGTTGAGCAGTACTTC	CASRAGVEQYF
-	TRBJ2-7	17	-	TRBV28	TGTGCCACCAGAGGGACTAGTGGGGACAGGCCTCGGGAGGAGCAGTACTTC	CATRGTSGDRPREEQYF
-	TRBJ2-2	16	-	TRBV27	TGTGCCAGCAGTTTGAGGCCTGGGGGCGATACCGGGGAGCTGTTTTTT	CASSLRPGGDTGELFF
once	TRBJ2-2	18	TRBD2	TRBV6-1	TGTGCCAGCAGTGACGGTACCGGGACTATACGCAACACCGGGGAGCTGTTTTTT	CASSDGTGTIRNTGELFF
-	TRBJ2-7	14	-	TRBV29-1	TGCAGCGTTGAGACAGGAGAGAGCTCCTACGAGCAGTACTTC	CSVETGESSYEQYF
-	TRBJ2-5	12	-	TRBV4-1	TGCGCCAGCAGCCAAGAAGGGGAGACCCAGTACTTC	CASSQEGETQYF
once	TRBJ2-7	14	-	TRBV7-9	TGTGCCAGCAGCCCCGCTCAAAGAGGGCCCGAGCAGTACTTC	CASSPAQRGPEQYF
-	TRBJ2-7	14	TRBD2	TRBV6-4	TGTGCCAGCAGTGAGACTAGACTAGCTAGGGAGCAGTACTTC	CASSETRLAREQYF
-	TRBJ2-1	16	TRBD2	TRBV7-9	TGTGCCAGCAGCGCACGTAGCGCGGGAGCTCACAATGAGCAGTTCTTC	CASSARSAGAHNEQFF
-	TRBJ1-3	13	-	TRBV29-1	TGCAGCGTTGTCGCAGCCGCTGGAAACACCATATATTTT	CSVVAAAGNTIYF
-	TRBJ1-1	15	-	TRBV4-1	TGCGCCAGCAGCCAAGGGGCAGGACTGAACACTGAAGCTTTCTTT	CASSQGAGLNTEAFF
once	TRBJ2-1	14	-	TRBV11-2	TGTGCCAGCAGCTTAGGAAGCCCAGGCAATGAGCAGTTCTTC	CASSLGSPGNEQFF
-	TRBJ2-3	13	-	TRBV6-6	TGTGCCAGCGCTTTGGCGGGCACAGATACGCAGTATTTT	CASALAGTDTQYF
-	TRBJ2-6	14	-	TRBV7-6	TGTGCCAGCAGCTGGCGTTCTGGGGCCAACGTCCTGACTTTC	CASSWRSGANVLTF
-	TRBJ1-4	15	TRBD1	TRBV5-1	TGCGCCAGCAGCTTGGAGGGACAGACAAATGAAAAACTGTTTTTT	CASSLEGQTNEKLFF
-	TRBJ2-2	14	-	TRBV25-1	TGTGCCAGCAGTTCAGGGCCTAACACCGGGGAGCTGTTTTTT	CASSSGPNTGELFF
-	TRBJ1-4	15	-	TRBV6-5	TGTGCCAGCAGTTACCTGACAGGAGCGAATGAAAAACTGTTTTTT	CASSYLTGANEKLFF
-	TRBJ2-3	14	-	TRBV9	TGTGCCAGCAGCGAATGGGACAACGCAGATACGCAGTATTTT	CASSEWDNADTQYF
few	TRBJ2-7	12	-	TRBV14	TGTGCCAGCAGCCAAGTACTCTACGAGCAGTACTTC	CASSQVLYEQYF
once	TRBJ2-4	17	TRBD2	TRBV19	TGTGCCAGTAGTATGCTAGCGGGAGGGCTGGGCAAAAACATTCAGTACTTC	CASSMLAGGLGKNIQYF
-	TRBJ2-1	14	-	TRBV29-1	TGCAGCGTGGGGGGAGGCGGGTCCCACAATGAGCAGTTCTTC	CSVGGGGSHNEQFF
-	TRBJ2-2	16	-	TRBV9	TGTGCCAGCACCAAAGGGGGGTTGGAGAACACCGGGGAGCTGTTTTTT	CASTKGGLENTGELFF
-	TRBJ2-1	14	-	TRBV15	TGTGCCACTACCACCAATCTGGATAACAATGAGCAGTTCTTC	CATTTNLDNNEQFF
-	TRBJ2-7	13	-	TRBV19	TGTGCCAGTAGTATTGTCAGGGGCAACGAGCAGTACTTC	CASSIVRGNEQYF